This TCR beta chain derives from a study of T cell responses to AZD1222 COVID-19 vaccine. Note on this clone: The antigen is undetermined. One junction end disagrees with the germline gene, perhaps due to a read error.

TCRdb's table, derived via immunoSEQ multiplex PCR, lists solely in-frame clones and lacks some. This table holds approximately 150,000 clones, about nine tenths found once. Germline CDR1 is SGHNT and CDR2 is YENEEA. The CDR3 totals 14 residues. Findings and caveats of the study: White British people made up most donors, females outnumbered males, and clonal diversity was possibly underestimated. Baseline serostatus was positive in only six AZD1222 recipients.

The material was peripheral blood, obtained 28 days after the second dose of the MenACWY control vaccine. The rearrangement uses TRBV11-3 and TRBJ2-7; D is undetermined. This TCR was recovered from an adult who received the MenACWY meningococcal vaccine as a control. For the CDR3, the DNA is TGTGCCAGCAGCCCCGGGCCCGTCTCCCACGAGCAGTACTTC. This gives the protein CASSPGPVSHEQYF.